The subject of this entry is one T cell receptor beta chain. These data belong to a study of cytomegalovirus exposure and HLA in healthy donors. Deletions cut 2 bases from V and 0 bases from J, with 8 bases between. CDR1 SGHTA and CDR2 FQGNSA come from the germline V gene. There are 15 residues in the CDR3. The primer mix had 60 Vbeta and 13 Jbeta primers. Using immunoSEQ multiplex PCR, the repertoire was profiled, and TCRdb retains in-frame clones only, with some absent. The sample comprises some 130,000 clones, 60% to 80% of which are singletons, and around 2% rests with the top ten. Sample: PBMCs. The chain joins TRBV7-2 to TRBJ2-1, with no clear D. This receptor was taken from a young man in good health and CMV-seronegative. CDR3 residues: CASSLMESSYNEQFF. In DNA, the CDR3 is TGTGCCAGCAGCTTAATGGAGAGCTCCTACAATGAGCAGTTCTTC. Full variable domain (outside the CDR3, taken from reference TRBV7-2 and TRBJ2-1): GAGVSQSPSNKVTEKGKDVELRCDPISGHTALYWYRQSLGQGLEFLIYFQGNSAPDKSGLPSDRFSAERTGGSVSTLTIQRTQQEDSAVYLCASSLMESSYNEQFFGPGTRLTVL.